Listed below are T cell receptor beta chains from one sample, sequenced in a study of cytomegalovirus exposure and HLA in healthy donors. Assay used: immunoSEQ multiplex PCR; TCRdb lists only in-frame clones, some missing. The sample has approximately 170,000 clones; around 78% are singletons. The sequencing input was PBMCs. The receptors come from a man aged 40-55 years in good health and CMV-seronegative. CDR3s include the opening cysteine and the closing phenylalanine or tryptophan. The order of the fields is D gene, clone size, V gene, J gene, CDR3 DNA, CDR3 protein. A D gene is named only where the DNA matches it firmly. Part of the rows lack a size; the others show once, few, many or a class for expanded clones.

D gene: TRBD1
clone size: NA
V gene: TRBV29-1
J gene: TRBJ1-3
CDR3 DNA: TGCAGCGTCGGACAGGGGGGAAACACCATATATTTT
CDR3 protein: CSVGQGGNTIYF

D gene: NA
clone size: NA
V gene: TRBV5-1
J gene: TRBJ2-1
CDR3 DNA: TGCGCCAGCAGTACAGGGCTCAATGAGCAGTTCTTC
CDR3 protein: CASSTGLNEQFF

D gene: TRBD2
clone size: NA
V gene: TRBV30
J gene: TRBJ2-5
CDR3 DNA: TGTGCCTGGAGTCCCGAGAATAGGCTAGCGGGAGGCCAAGAGACCCAGTACTTC
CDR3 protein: CAWSPENRLAGGQETQYF

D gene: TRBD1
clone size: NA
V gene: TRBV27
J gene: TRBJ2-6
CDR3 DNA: TGTGCCAGCAGTTTGAGGGACAGAGTCTCTGGGGCCAACGTCCTGACTTTC
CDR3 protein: CASSLRDRVSGANVLTF

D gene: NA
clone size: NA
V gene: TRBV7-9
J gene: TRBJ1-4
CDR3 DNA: TGTGCCAGCAGCTTAGCGAGCCCCACTAATGAAAAACTGTTTTTT
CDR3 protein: CASSLASPTNEKLFF

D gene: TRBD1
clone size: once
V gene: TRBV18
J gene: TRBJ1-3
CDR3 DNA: TGTGCCAGCTCACCAGGACAGGGAGGTACTGGAAACACCATATATTTT
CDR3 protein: CASSPGQGGTGNTIYF

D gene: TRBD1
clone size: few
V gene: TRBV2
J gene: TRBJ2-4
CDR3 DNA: TGTGCCAGCAGCCGGGACAGGGAAAACAGTCAGTACTTC
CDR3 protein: CASSRDRENSQYF

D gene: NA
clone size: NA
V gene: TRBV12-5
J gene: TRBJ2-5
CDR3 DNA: TGTGCTAGTGGTTTGGGCGGACACCCGAGTGAGACCCAGTACTTC
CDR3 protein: CASGLGGHPSETQYF

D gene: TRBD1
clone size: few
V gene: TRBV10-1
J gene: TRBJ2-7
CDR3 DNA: TGCGCCAGCAGTCGGACAGGGAACTACGAGCAGTACTTC
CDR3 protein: CASSRTGNYEQYF

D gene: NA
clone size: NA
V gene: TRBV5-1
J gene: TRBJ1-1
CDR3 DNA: TGCGCCAGCAGCCCCGATCCCAGATTTGAAGCTTTCTTT
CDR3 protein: CASSPDPRFEAFF

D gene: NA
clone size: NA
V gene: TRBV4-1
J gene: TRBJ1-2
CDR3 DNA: TGCGCCAGCAGCCAAGATCGATCTGGAGGGCGCGGCTACACCTTC
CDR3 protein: CASSQDRSGGRGYTF

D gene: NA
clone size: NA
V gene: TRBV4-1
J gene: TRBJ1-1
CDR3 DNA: TGCGCCAGCAGCCAAGTGGCAGGCATGAACACTGAAGCTTTCTTT
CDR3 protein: CASSQVAGMNTEAFF

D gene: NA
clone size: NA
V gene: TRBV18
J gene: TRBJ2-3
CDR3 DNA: TGTGCCAGCTCACCACCGCTAGCGAGGGCAGATACGCAGTATTTT
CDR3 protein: CASSPPLARADTQYF

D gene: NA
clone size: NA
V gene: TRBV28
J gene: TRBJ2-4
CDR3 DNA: TGTGCCAGCAGCGACGGGAACAGTCAGTACTTC
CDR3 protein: CASSDGNSQYF

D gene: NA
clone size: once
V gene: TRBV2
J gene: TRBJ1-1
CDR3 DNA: TGTGCCAGCATGGGGCGGGGGGGTGGTTTCTTT
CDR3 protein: CASMGRGGGFF

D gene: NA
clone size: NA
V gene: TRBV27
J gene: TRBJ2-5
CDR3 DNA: TGTGCCAGCATCGCGTTATCAGGGTTCGGAGAGACCCAGTACTTC
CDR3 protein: CASIALSGFGETQYF

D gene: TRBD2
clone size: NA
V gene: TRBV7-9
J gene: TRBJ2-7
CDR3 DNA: TGTTCCAGCAGCTCCCGACCGGGACTAGCGGGAAACCCCTACGAGCAGTACTTC
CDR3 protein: CSSSSRPGLAGNPYEQYF

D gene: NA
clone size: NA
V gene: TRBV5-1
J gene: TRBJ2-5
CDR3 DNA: TGCGCCAGCAGCTTGGCCGTTCGCAGGAGGTTGGGAGAGACCCAGTACTTC
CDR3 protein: CASSLAVRRRLGETQYF

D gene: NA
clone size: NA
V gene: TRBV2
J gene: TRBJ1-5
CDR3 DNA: TGTGCCAGCTTCTCCGGGGTGCAGCCCCAGCATTTT
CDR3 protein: CASFSGVQPQHF

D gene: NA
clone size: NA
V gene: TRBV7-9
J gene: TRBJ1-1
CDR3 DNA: TGTGCCAGCAGCTTACTACAGGGAATTTACACTGAAGCTTTCTTT
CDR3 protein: CASSLLQGIYTEAFF

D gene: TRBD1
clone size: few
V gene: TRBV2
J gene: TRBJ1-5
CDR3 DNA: TGTGCCAGCAGTGAGGTCAGGGGGCGACAGGATCAGCCCCAGCATTTT
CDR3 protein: CASSEVRGRQDQPQHF

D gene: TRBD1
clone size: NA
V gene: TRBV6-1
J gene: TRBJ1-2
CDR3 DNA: TGTGCCAGCAGCCTCCAGGGGGCCGATTACTATGGCTACCCCTTC
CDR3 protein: CASSLQGADYYGYPF

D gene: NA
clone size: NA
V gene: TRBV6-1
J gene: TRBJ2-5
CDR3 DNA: TGTGCCAGCAGTGCCCGGGAAGAGACCCAGTACTTC
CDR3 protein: CASSAREETQYF

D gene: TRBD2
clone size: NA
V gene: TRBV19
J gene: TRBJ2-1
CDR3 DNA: TGTGCCAGTAGTCTCTCCCCGCGGGAGGGCCGAAAGTTCTTC
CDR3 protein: CASSLSPREGRKFF

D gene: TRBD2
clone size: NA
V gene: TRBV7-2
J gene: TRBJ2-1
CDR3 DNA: TGTGCCAGCAGCGGAGGGAGGGGAGGTGAGCAGTTCTTC
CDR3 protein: CASSGGRGGEQFF

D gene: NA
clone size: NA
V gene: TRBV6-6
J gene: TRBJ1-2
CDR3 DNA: TGTGCCAGCAGTTACTCGCGGGATGCTGGCTACACCTTC
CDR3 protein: CASSYSRDAGYTF

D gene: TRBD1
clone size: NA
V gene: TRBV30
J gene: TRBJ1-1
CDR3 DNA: TGTGCCTGGAGTCCATGGACAGGGGGGAACACTGAAGCTTTCTTT
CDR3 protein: CAWSPWTGGNTEAFF

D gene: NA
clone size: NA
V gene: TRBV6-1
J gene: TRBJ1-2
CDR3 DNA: TGTGCCAGCAGTGCTAGGAACTATGGCTACACCTTC
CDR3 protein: CASSARNYGYTF

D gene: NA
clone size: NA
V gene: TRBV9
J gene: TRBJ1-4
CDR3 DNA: TGTGCCAGCAGCGTAGGAGGGAGCCTACGGGGGGAAAAACTGTTTTTT
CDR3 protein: CASSVGGSLRGEKLFF

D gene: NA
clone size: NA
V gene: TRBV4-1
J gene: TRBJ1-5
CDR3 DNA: TGCGCCAGCAGCCATTGGGAGGGGGACAGCAATCAGCCCCAGCATTTT
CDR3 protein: CASSHWEGDSNQPQHF

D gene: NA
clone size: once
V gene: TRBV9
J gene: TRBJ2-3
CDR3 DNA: TGTGCCCCCCAAGCTAGCACAGATACGCAGTATTTT
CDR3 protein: CAPQASTDTQYF

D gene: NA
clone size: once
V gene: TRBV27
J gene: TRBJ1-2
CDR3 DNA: TGTGCCAGCAGTTTATCGATGACAAGATATGGCTACACCTTC
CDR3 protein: CASSLSMTRYGYTF

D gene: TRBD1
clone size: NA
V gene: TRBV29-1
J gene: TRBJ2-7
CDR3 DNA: TGCAGCGTTGTCCCCGGGACAGCCTACGAGCAGTACTTC
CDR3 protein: CSVVPGTAYEQYF

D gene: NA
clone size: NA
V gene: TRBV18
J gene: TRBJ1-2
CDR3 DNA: TGTGCCAGCTCACCCGCCGGTACAGGTAGCTATGGCTACACCTTC
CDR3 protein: CASSPAGTGSYGYTF

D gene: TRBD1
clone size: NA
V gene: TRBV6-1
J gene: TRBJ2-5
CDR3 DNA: TGTGCCAGCAGCCTCGGGACAGGACAAGAGACCCAGTACTTC
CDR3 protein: CASSLGTGQETQYF

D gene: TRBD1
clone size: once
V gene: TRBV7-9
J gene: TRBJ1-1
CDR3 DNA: TGTGCCAGCAGCTTATACAGGGGTTCTGAAGCTTTCTTT
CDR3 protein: CASSLYRGSEAFF

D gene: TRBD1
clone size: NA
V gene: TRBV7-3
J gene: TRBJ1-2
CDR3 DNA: TGTGCCAGCAGCTTATCCAGGGGGCTTGGCTATGGCTACACCTTC
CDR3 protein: CASSLSRGLGYGYTF

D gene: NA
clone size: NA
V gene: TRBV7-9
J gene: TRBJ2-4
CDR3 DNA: TGTGCCAGCAGCTTCTCCCAGGCTGGAACCAAAAACATTCAGTACTTC
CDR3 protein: CASSFSQAGTKNIQYF

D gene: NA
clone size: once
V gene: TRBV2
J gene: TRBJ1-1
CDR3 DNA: TGTGCCAGCAGTCTGCACTTGAACACTGAAGCTTTCTTT
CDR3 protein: CASSLHLNTEAFF

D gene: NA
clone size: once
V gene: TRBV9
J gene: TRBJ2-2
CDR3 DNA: TGTGCCAGCACGGGGGGCTTGAACACCGGGGAGCTGTTTTTT
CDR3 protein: CASTGGLNTGELFF

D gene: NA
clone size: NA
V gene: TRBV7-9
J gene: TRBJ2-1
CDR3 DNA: TGTGCCAGCAGCTTAGTACGGGACACGGTATACAATGAGCAGTTCTTC
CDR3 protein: CASSLVRDTVYNEQFF

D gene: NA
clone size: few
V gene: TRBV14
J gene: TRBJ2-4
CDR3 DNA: TGTGCCAGCAGCCAAACCCAGGGCCATCTAGCCAAAAACATTCAGTACTTC
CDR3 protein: CASSQTQGHLAKNIQYF

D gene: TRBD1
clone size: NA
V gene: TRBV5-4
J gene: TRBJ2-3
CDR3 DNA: TGTGCCAGCAGCAAAGGACAGGGGTTTGATACGCAGTATTTT
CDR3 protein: CASSKGQGFDTQYF

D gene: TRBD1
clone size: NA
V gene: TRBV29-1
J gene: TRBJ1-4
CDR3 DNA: TGCAGCGCCTACAGGGGCGAAAAACTGTTTTTT
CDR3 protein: CSAYRGEKLFF

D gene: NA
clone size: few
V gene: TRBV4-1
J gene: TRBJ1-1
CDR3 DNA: TGCGCCAGCAGCCCCCTCAGAGGGTCTGAAGCTTTCTTT
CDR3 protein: CASSPLRGSEAFF

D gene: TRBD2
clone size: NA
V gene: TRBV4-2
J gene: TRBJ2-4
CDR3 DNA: TGTGCCAGCAGCCAAGATCGGGGGGAGTTGGACATTCAGTACTTC
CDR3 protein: CASSQDRGELDIQYF